One sample yielded the 11 T cell receptor beta chains listed below, sequenced in a study of PD-1 and CTLA-4 blockade in melanoma. The table came from immunoSEQ multiplex PCR; TCRdb's copy has only in-frame clones and leaves some out. The sample gives about 31,000 clones, about 91% of which show up once; 7% to 9.5% is in the top ten. This sample comprised CD8+ T cells from peripheral blood, obtained from a patient given anti-PD-1 treatment. Receptors originate from a human donor with melanoma.

The gene calls are TRBV29-1 and TRBJ2-1, with a tentative D call TRBD2 (6 bases). The CDR3 is 14 amino acids. CDR1 is SQVTM and CDR2 is ANQGSEA in the germline V gene. The V and J ends lost 1 base and 5 bases respectively, with 12 bases between them. In nucleotides, the CDR3 is TGCAGCGTTGAAGGGCTAGCGCCCGACAATGAGCAGTTCTTC. Amino acids: CSVEGLAPDNEQFF.

The chain joins TRBV27 to TRBJ1-1; TRBD1 matches at 12 bases. With V trimmed by 10 bases and J by 4 bases, 16 bases remained unmatched. The CDR3 runs to 17 residues. The germline V gene has CDR1 MNHEY and CDR2 SMNVEV (reference sequence). CDR3 bases: TGTGCCACCTCTAACGCTCCGGGACAGGGGGCGAGCACTGAAGCTTTCTTT. It codes for CATSNAPGQGASTEAFF.

This clone was seen a single time. The gene calls are TRBV7-9 and TRBJ1-1; tentative D call: TRBD1 (5 bases). V was pared by 1 base and J by 1 base, with 13 bases between. In germline, CDR1 is SEHNR, CDR2 FQNEAQ (reference sequence). The CDR3 is made up of 16 amino acids. The CDR3 spells CASSLVLGGRNTEAFF. The CDR3 DNA sequence: TGTGCCAGCAGCTTAGTTTTGGGGGGTAGGAACACTGAAGCTTTCTTT.

V usage is TRBV29-1 and J usage is TRBJ2-2, with D perhaps matching TRBD1 (7 bases). The germline CDR1 and CDR2 sequences are SQVTM and ANQGSEA. This CDR3 is 16 amino acids long. V gave up 5 bases and J gave up 1 base, with 17 bases separating them. The CDR3 DNA follows: TGCAGCGTTCCAGCAGGGGGGTTCCTGAACACCGGGGAGCTGTTTTTT. Translated, it gives CSVPAGGFLNTGELFF.

CDR3 coding DNA: TGTGCCAGCAGCTTAGTTGGGTGGGCTAGCGGGGGGTCCAGCTCCTACGAGCAGTACTTC. Its protein is CASSLVGWASGGSSSYEQYF. V usage is TRBV7-6 and J usage is TRBJ2-7; TRBD2 matches at 11 bases. V was clipped by 1 base and J by 0 bases; unmatched bases: 14. Germline V gene data show CDR1 as SGHVS and CDR2 as FNYEAQ. This CDR3 contains 20 residues.

This clone was detected once. The rearrangement joins TRBV7-9 to TRBJ2-7, with no clear D. This CDR3 is built from 13 residues. The V end lost 5 bases, the J end lost 0 bases, and 8 bases lay between the germline ends. Per the germline V gene, CDR1 is SEHNR and CDR2 is FQNEAQ (reference sequence). The CDR3 reads CASSPADSYEQYF. The CDR3 DNA reads as TGTGCCAGCAGCCCTGCGGACTCCTACGAGCAGTACTTC.

V is TRBV27 and J is TRBJ2-2; D not certain. In germline, CDR1 is MNHEY, CDR2 SMNVEV (reference sequence). The CDR3 loop spans 14 amino acids. Trimming pared 0 bases from V and 0 bases from J, leaving 2 bases between. The CDR3 is CASSLSANTGELFF. The CDR3 DNA is TGTGCCAGCAGTTTATCGGCGAACACCGGGGAGCTGTTTTTT.

V usage is TRBV19 and J usage is TRBJ2-5, with 12 bases lining up with TRBD2. This CDR3 spans 15 amino acids. J gave up 5 bases and V 3 bases, and 4 bases lay outside the gene matches. From germline, CDR1 is LNHDA and CDR2 SQIVND (reference sequence). CDR3 loop: CASSIRTSGVETQYF. The CDR3 DNA reads as TGTGCCAGTAGTATCAGGACTAGCGGGGTCGAGACCCAGTACTTC.

This clone was seen only a few times. The chain uses TRBV19 and TRBJ1-1; 8 nucleotides line up with TRBD1. CDR1 LNHDA and CDR2 SQIVND come from the germline V gene (reference sequence). Trimming took 9 bases from V and 1 from J; bases not matched to a gene: 4. The CDR3 extends over 13 amino acids. The CDR3 loop reads CASSTGGNTEAFF. DNA of the CDR3: TGTGCCAGCTCCACAGGGGGGAACACTGAAGCTTTCTTT.

The chain combines TRBV28 with TRBJ2-7; no clear D gene. The CDR3 runs to 15 residues. Deletions cut 1 base from V and 0 bases from J, with 10 bases between. Germline loops: CDR1 MDHEN, CDR2 SYDVKM. CDR3 region: CASSLLQRSSYEQYF. The CDR3 nucleotides read TGTGCCAGCAGTTTATTACAGAGGAGCTCCTACGAGCAGTACTTC.

The chain has TRBV27 and TRBJ1-1, with D possibly being TRBD1 (5 bases). Trimming left V 6 bases short and J 2 bases short, with 13 bases between. Germline-derived CDR1 and CDR2 are MNHEY and SMNVEV (reference sequence). The CDR3 covers 14 residues. The CDR3 loop is CASSPGHTNTEAFF. The CDR3 DNA sequence: TGTGCCAGCAGCCCCGGACACACTAACACTGAAGCTTTCTTT.